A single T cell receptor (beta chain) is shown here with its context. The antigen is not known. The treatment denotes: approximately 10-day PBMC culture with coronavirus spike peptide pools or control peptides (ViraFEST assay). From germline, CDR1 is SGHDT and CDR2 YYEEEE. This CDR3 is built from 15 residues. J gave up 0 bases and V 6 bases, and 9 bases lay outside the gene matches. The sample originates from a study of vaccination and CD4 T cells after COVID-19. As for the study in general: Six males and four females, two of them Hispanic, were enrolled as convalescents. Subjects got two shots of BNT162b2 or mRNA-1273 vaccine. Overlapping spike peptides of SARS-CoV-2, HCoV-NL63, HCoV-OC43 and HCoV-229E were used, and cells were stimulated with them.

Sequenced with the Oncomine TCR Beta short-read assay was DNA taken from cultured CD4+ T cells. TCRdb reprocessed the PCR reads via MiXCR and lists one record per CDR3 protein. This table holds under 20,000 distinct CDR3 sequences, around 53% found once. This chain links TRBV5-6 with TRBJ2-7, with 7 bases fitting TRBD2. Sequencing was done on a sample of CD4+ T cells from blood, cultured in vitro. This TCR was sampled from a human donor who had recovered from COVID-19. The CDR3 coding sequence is TGTGCCAGCACCATTCGGGACTATCACTCCTACGAGCAGTACTTC. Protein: CASTIRDYHSYEQYF. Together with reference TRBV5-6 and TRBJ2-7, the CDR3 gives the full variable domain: DAGVTQSPTHLIKTRGQQVTLRCSPKSGHDTVSWYQQALGQGPQFIFQYYEEEERQRGNFPDRFSGHQFPNYSSELNVNALLLGDSALYLCASTIRDYHSYEQYFGPGTRLTVT.